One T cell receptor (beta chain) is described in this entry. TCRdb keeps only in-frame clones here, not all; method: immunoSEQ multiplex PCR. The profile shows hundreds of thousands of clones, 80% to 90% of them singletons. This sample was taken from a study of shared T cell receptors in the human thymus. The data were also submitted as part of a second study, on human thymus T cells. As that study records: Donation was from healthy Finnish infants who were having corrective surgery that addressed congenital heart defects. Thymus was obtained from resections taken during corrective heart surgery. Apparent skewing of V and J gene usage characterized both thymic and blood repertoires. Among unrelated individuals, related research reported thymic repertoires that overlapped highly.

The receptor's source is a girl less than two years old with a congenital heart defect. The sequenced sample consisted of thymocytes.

The CDR3 DNA follows: TGTGCCATCAGTGAGTCGCAAGAGGGCAATCAGCCCCAGCATTTT. Protein product: CAISESQEGNQPQHF. This chain uses TRBV10-3 with TRBJ1-5; no clear D gene. The CDR3 runs to 15 residues. Trimming took 0 bases from V and 2 from J, leaving 8 bases between them. CDR1 is ENHRY and CDR2 is SYGVKD in the germline V gene.